This is a list of T cell receptor beta chains from one sample in a study of beta chain features in type 1 diabetes. Produced via immunoSEQ multiplex PCR; TCRdb's table is partial and in-frame only. The sample has some 180,000 clones, roughly an eighth seen once. The sample consisted of central memory CD4+ T cells from blood. These receptors all stem from a young woman in good health. The conserved cysteine and the conserved F or W are not part of the CDR3 here.

J gene,V gene,CDR3 protein
TRBJ2-2,TRBV19,ASIQRYLNTGELF
TRBJ2-1,TRBV6-5,ASSYSWGRNGEQF
TRBJ2-3,TRBV7-3,ASSPGRTDTQY
TRBJ2-4,TRBV25-1,ASSESRAKNIQY
TRBJ2-1,TRBV28,ASSQLAGVDEQF
TRBJ2-7,TRBV7-2,ASSRGGADSYEQY
TRBJ1-5,TRBV7-9,ASSFTGGSANQPQH
TRBJ2-7,TRBV7-2,ASSSTSGSLEQY
TRBJ2-4,TRBV5-4,ASSDTAGGVRNIQY
TRBJ1-1,TRBV1,TSKQGRSSEAF
TRBJ2-2,TRBV7-9,ASSFTGVGELF
TRBJ2-7,TRBV5-1,ASSLGDRGPYEQY
TRBJ2-1,TRBV30,AWRVAGGYEQF
TRBJ2-3,TRBV6-1,ASSEAGGDTDTQY
TRBJ2-5,TRBV5-4,ASSLGGLRQETQY
TRBJ2-3,TRBV18,ASSPPRAGGKY
TRBJ2-5,TRBV27,ASSRQGRETQY
TRBJ2-1,TRBV28,ATLTRSATREQF
TRBJ2-1,TRBV7-2,ASSRAQGTYNEQF
TRBJ2-5,TRBV5-1,ASSLGSGGSQETQY
TRBJ2-4,TRBV13,ASSLALRKNIQY
TRBJ2-7,TRBV18,ASSPPTASGRGYEQY
TRBJ2-3,TRBV25-1,ASSEFKQGTDTQY
TRBJ1-3,TRBV30,GKRSGLGNTIY
TRBJ1-3,TRBV10-3,AISDPGQGARDTIY
TRBJ2-5,TRBV30,AWTPGELRETQY
TRBJ1-1,TRBV5-1,ASSRGQLNTEAF
TRBJ2-1,TRBV18,ASSPRQGTSINEQF
TRBJ2-3,TRBV2,ASRLSRGQTDTQY
TRBJ2-3,TRBV6-5,ASSYGRRPSTDTQY
TRBJ2-3,TRBV28,ASSLRVGATDTQY
TRBJ2-7,TRBV11-1,ASSFSDSGSNEQY
TRBJ2-3,TRBV18,ASSPLLAVADTQY
TRBJ2-7,TRBV7-9,ASSFGGRSYEQY
TRBJ1-5,TRBV6-1,ASSGTGSQPQH
TRBJ2-3,TRBV18,ASSPRGRSTDTQY
TRBJ2-7,TRBV7-8,ASSLQGYEQY